This is a list of T cell receptor beta chains from one sample in a study of shared clonotypes between healthy human individuals. TCRdb keeps only in-frame clones here, not all; method: immunoSEQ multiplex PCR. The data show 300,000 to 400,000 clones, 80% to 90% seen once. The sequenced sample was memory CD8+ T cells sorted from blood. All receptors come from a man aged 18 to 29 in good health. Each CDR3 is given with its conserved first and last residue. The D gene is left open where the match is weak. Clone size is stated in some rows and not others, as once, few, many or a class when expanded.

v_gene: TRBV4-2; j_gene: TRBJ2-3; abundance: -; d_gene: TRBD2; CDR3aa: CASSQDPAGGLTDTQYF; CDR3nt: TGTGCCAGCAGCCAAGACCCGGCGGGGGGCCTCACAGATACGCAGTATTTT
v_gene: TRBV4-3; j_gene: TRBJ2-3; abundance: -; d_gene: -; CDR3aa: CASSRAGEADTQYF; CDR3nt: TGCGCCAGCAGCCGGGCCGGGGAGGCAGATACGCAGTATTTT
v_gene: TRBV6-1; j_gene: TRBJ2-7; abundance: -; d_gene: -; CDR3aa: CASSESGVHEQYF; CDR3nt: TGTGCCAGCAGCGAGAGCGGTGTCCACGAGCAGTACTTC
v_gene: TRBV9; j_gene: TRBJ2-2; abundance: -; d_gene: -; CDR3aa: CASSVEIGAAGELFF; CDR3nt: TGTGCCAGCAGCGTAGAAATCGGCGCGGCCGGGGAGCTGTTTTTT
v_gene: TRBV4-1; j_gene: TRBJ2-7; abundance: many; d_gene: -; CDR3aa: CASSQAVGYEQYF; CDR3nt: TGCGCCAGCAGCCAAGCTGTGGGTTACGAGCAGTACTTC
v_gene: TRBV5-5; j_gene: TRBJ1-1; abundance: many; d_gene: -; CDR3aa: CASSLTNGFTEAFF; CDR3nt: TGTGCCAGCAGCTTGACAAATGGGTTCACTGAAGCTTTCTTT
v_gene: TRBV30; j_gene: TRBJ2-7; abundance: many; d_gene: -; CDR3aa: CAWSDPGLRYEQYF; CDR3nt: TGTGCCTGGAGCGACCCGGGACTCCGATACGAGCAGTACTTC
v_gene: TRBV4-1; j_gene: TRBJ2-7; abundance: -; d_gene: -; CDR3aa: CASSQGISSSYEQYF; CDR3nt: TGCGCCAGCAGCCAAGGGATCTCCAGCTCCTACGAGCAGTACTTC
v_gene: TRBV5-4; j_gene: TRBJ2-7; abundance: -; d_gene: -; CDR3aa: CASSHGGSAYEQYF; CDR3nt: TGTGCCAGCAGCCACGGCGGGTCCGCCTACGAGCAGTACTTC
v_gene: TRBV4-1; j_gene: TRBJ2-7; abundance: -; d_gene: -; CDR3aa: CASSQRTDSPYEQYF; CDR3nt: TGCGCCAGCAGCCAGAGGACTGACTCCCCCTACGAGCAGTACTTC
v_gene: TRBV27; j_gene: TRBJ2-7; abundance: -; d_gene: TRBD2; CDR3aa: CASTPSAGGISYEQYF; CDR3nt: TGTGCCAGCACTCCTTCAGCGGGGGGTATCTCCTACGAGCAGTACTTC
v_gene: TRBV9; j_gene: TRBJ2-3; abundance: -; d_gene: TRBD2; CDR3aa: CASSSLAGVGTDTQYF; CDR3nt: TGTGCCAGCAGCTCTCTGGCGGGAGTCGGCACAGATACGCAGTATTTT
v_gene: TRBV7-6; j_gene: TRBJ1-3; abundance: -; d_gene: -; CDR3aa: CASSLEDARSFSGNTIYF; CDR3nt: TGTGCCAGCAGCCTGGAGGATGCCAGATCCTTCTCTGGAAACACCATATATTTT
v_gene: TRBV4-1; j_gene: TRBJ2-7; abundance: -; d_gene: TRBD2; CDR3aa: CASSQEVGLALYEQYF; CDR3nt: TGCGCCAGCAGCCAAGAAGTGGGACTAGCGTTATACGAGCAGTACTTC
v_gene: TRBV7-6; j_gene: TRBJ1-4; abundance: few; d_gene: -; CDR3aa: CASSSRLDRIKLFF; CDR3nt: TGTGCCAGCAGCTCGAGGCTTGACAGAATCAAACTGTTTTTT
v_gene: TRBV4-3; j_gene: TRBJ2-3; abundance: -; d_gene: TRBD2; CDR3aa: CASSQDEPSGRAMVGTDTQYF; CDR3nt: TGCGCCAGCAGCCAAGATGAGCCTAGCGGGAGGGCCATGGTCGGCACAGATACGCAGTATTTT
v_gene: TRBV6-4; j_gene: TRBJ2-1; abundance: -; d_gene: -; CDR3aa: CASSVEVGYNEQFF; CDR3nt: TGTGCCAGCAGTGTGGAGGTGGGATACAATGAGCAGTTCTTC
v_gene: TRBV7-9; j_gene: TRBJ2-5; abundance: -; d_gene: -; CDR3aa: CASSFPSSAERETQYF; CDR3nt: TGTGCCAGCAGCTTTCCTTCTTCGGCAGAAAGGGAGACCCAGTACTTC
v_gene: TRBV4-2; j_gene: TRBJ2-7; abundance: -; d_gene: -; CDR3aa: CASSQGGGTGSYEQYF; CDR3nt: TGTGCCAGCAGCCAAGGGGGCGGCACTGGCTCCTACGAGCAGTACTTC
v_gene: TRBV29-1; j_gene: TRBJ2-2; abundance: -; d_gene: -; CDR3aa: CSVRRHTGELFF; CDR3nt: TGCAGCGTTAGGCGGCACACCGGGGAGCTGTTTTTT
v_gene: TRBV2; j_gene: TRBJ1-5; abundance: -; d_gene: -; CDR3aa: CASSEAEGYSNQPQHF; CDR3nt: TGTGCCAGCAGTGAAGCTGAGGGCTATAGCAATCAGCCCCAGCATTTT
v_gene: TRBV29-1; j_gene: TRBJ2-5; abundance: -; d_gene: TRBD2; CDR3aa: CSASGLADQETQYF; CDR3nt: TGCAGCGCCTCGGGGCTAGCGGACCAAGAGACCCAGTACTTC
v_gene: TRBV9; j_gene: TRBJ2-5; abundance: -; d_gene: -; CDR3aa: CASSPTVYQETQYF; CDR3nt: TGTGCCAGCAGCCCTACAGTGTACCAAGAGACCCAGTACTTC
v_gene: TRBV29-1; j_gene: TRBJ2-1; abundance: -; d_gene: -; CDR3aa: CSVDEGMHEQFF; CDR3nt: TGCAGCGTTGATGAAGGAATGCATGAGCAGTTCTTC
v_gene: TRBV7-9; j_gene: TRBJ2-1; abundance: -; d_gene: TRBD1; CDR3aa: CASSPLQGALNEQFF; CDR3nt: TGTGCCAGCAGCCCCCTTCAGGGGGCTCTCAATGAGCAGTTCTTC
v_gene: TRBV7-9; j_gene: TRBJ2-1; abundance: once; d_gene: TRBD2; CDR3aa: CASSTLRTSGGVDEQFF; CDR3nt: TGTGCCAGCAGCACCCTCCGGACTAGCGGGGGAGTAGATGAGCAGTTCTTC
v_gene: TRBV11-2; j_gene: TRBJ2-7; abundance: -; d_gene: TRBD2; CDR3aa: CASSLGTSWEGLYEQYF; CDR3nt: TGTGCCAGCAGCTTAGGAACATCGTGGGAGGGCCTGTACGAGCAGTACTTC
v_gene: TRBV7-6; j_gene: TRBJ1-2; abundance: -; d_gene: TRBD1; CDR3aa: CASSFRQGAHGYTF; CDR3nt: TGTGCCAGCAGCTTTCGACAGGGGGCCCATGGCTACACCTTC
v_gene: TRBV10-3; j_gene: TRBJ1-1; abundance: -; d_gene: TRBD1; CDR3aa: CAISVRGPDTEAFF; CDR3nt: TGTGCCATCAGTGTCAGGGGGCCGGACACTGAAGCTTTCTTT
v_gene: TRBV2; j_gene: TRBJ2-3; abundance: -; d_gene: -; CDR3aa: CASTELGVTDTQYF; CDR3nt: TGTGCCAGCACCGAGCTAGGTGTCACAGATACGCAGTATTTT
v_gene: TRBV9; j_gene: TRBJ2-3; abundance: -; d_gene: TRBD2; CDR3aa: CASSPAGGDNTDTQYF; CDR3nt: TGTGCCAGCAGCCCCGCGGGAGGGGATAACACAGATACGCAGTATTTT
v_gene: TRBV4-1; j_gene: TRBJ2-7; abundance: -; d_gene: -; CDR3aa: CASSQLPAGYEQYF; CDR3nt: TGCGCCAGCAGCCAACTTCCGGCTGGCTACGAGCAGTACTTC
v_gene: TRBV28; j_gene: TRBJ1-1; abundance: -; d_gene: -; CDR3aa: CASSITKIGPEAFF; CDR3nt: TGTGCCAGCAGTATCACTAAGATCGGGCCTGAAGCTTTCTTT
v_gene: TRBV7-2; j_gene: TRBJ2-7; abundance: -; d_gene: -; CDR3aa: CASSFTRTYEQYF; CDR3nt: TGTGCCAGCAGCTTTACACGTACCTACGAGCAGTACTTC
v_gene: TRBV28; j_gene: TRBJ2-1; abundance: -; d_gene: -; CDR3aa: CASSPPLRGQQFF; CDR3nt: TGTGCCAGCAGTCCCCCCCTTCGGGGGCAGCAGTTCTTC
v_gene: TRBV9; j_gene: TRBJ1-3; abundance: -; d_gene: -; CDR3aa: CASSAPPGTIYF; CDR3nt: TGTGCCAGCAGCGCCCCCCCCGGCACCATATATTTT
v_gene: TRBV30; j_gene: TRBJ2-7; abundance: -; d_gene: TRBD1; CDR3aa: CAWRAQGAYYEQYF; CDR3nt: TGTGCCTGGAGGGCCCAGGGGGCTTACTACGAGCAGTACTTC
v_gene: TRBV11-1; j_gene: TRBJ2-5; abundance: -; d_gene: TRBD2; CDR3aa: CASRERGRETQYF; CDR3nt: TGTGCCAGCAGGGAGCGGGGGCGAGAGACCCAGTACTTC
v_gene: TRBV10-3; j_gene: TRBJ2-5; abundance: once; d_gene: -; CDR3aa: CAISESGREPETQYF; CDR3nt: TGTGCCATCAGTGAGTCGGGACGGGAGCCGGAGACCCAGTACTTC
v_gene: TRBV2; j_gene: TRBJ1-1; abundance: -; d_gene: -; CDR3aa: CANDGKRQESMNTEAFF; CDR3nt: TGTGCAAACGACGGAAAAAGACAGGAGTCTATGAACACTGAAGCTTTCTTT
v_gene: TRBV6-5; j_gene: TRBJ2-1; abundance: -; d_gene: TRBD2; CDR3aa: CASSQLAGGANEQFF; CDR3nt: TGTGCCAGCAGCCAACTAGCGGGGGGGGCCAATGAGCAGTTCTTC
v_gene: TRBV5-1; j_gene: TRBJ2-1; abundance: -; d_gene: -; CDR3aa: CASSPTAGLHSYNEQFF; CDR3nt: TGCGCCAGCAGCCCGACGGCCGGCTTACACTCCTACAATGAGCAGTTCTTC
v_gene: TRBV13; j_gene: TRBJ1-1; abundance: -; d_gene: -; CDR3aa: CASSLQITEAFF; CDR3nt: TGTGCCAGCAGCTTACAAATCACTGAAGCTTTCTTT
v_gene: TRBV6-5; j_gene: TRBJ2-7; abundance: -; d_gene: -; CDR3aa: CASRRGRGARQQYF; CDR3nt: TGTGCCAGCAGGAGGGGGAGGGGTGCCCGGCAGCAGTACTTC
v_gene: TRBV27; j_gene: TRBJ2-7; abundance: -; d_gene: -; CDR3aa: CASSVLRDRLYF; CDR3nt: TGTGCCAGCAGTGTACTCCGAGACAGGCTCTACTTC
v_gene: TRBV7-3; j_gene: TRBJ2-5; abundance: -; d_gene: TRBD2; CDR3aa: CASSVGLAEKQETQYF; CDR3nt: TGTGCCAGCAGCGTGGGACTAGCGGAGAAGCAAGAGACCCAGTACTTC
v_gene: TRBV7-9; j_gene: TRBJ1-2; abundance: few; d_gene: -; CDR3aa: CASSLAWTAYGYTF; CDR3nt: TGTGCCAGCAGCTTAGCGTGGACGGCCTATGGCTACACCTTC
v_gene: TRBV27; j_gene: TRBJ2-3; abundance: -; d_gene: -; CDR3aa: CASFQADTQYF; CDR3nt: TGTGCCAGCTTCCAGGCAGATACGCAGTATTTT
v_gene: TRBV7-9; j_gene: TRBJ1-1; abundance: -; d_gene: -; CDR3aa: CASSSTEFIDTEAFF; CDR3nt: TGTGCCAGCAGCTCCACCGAATTCATCGACACTGAAGCTTTCTTT
v_gene: TRBV7-3; j_gene: TRBJ1-1; abundance: -; d_gene: -; CDR3aa: CASSPDGPLNTEAFF; CDR3nt: TGTGCCAGCAGTCCCGATGGACCGTTGAACACTGAAGCTTTCTTT
v_gene: TRBV5-1; j_gene: TRBJ2-2; abundance: -; d_gene: -; CDR3aa: CASSRVGNTGELFF; CDR3nt: TGCGCCAGCAGTCGTGTTGGGAACACCGGGGAGCTGTTTTTT
v_gene: TRBV10-3; j_gene: TRBJ2-1; abundance: -; d_gene: -; CDR3aa: CAISESDEQFF; CDR3nt: TGTGCCATCAGTGAGTCAGATGAGCAGTTCTTC
v_gene: TRBV27; j_gene: TRBJ2-7; abundance: -; d_gene: -; CDR3aa: CASTPLESPYEQYF; CDR3nt: TGTGCCAGCACCCCACTTGAGAGCCCCTACGAGCAGTACTTC
v_gene: TRBV19; j_gene: TRBJ2-1; abundance: -; d_gene: TRBD2; CDR3aa: CASSNRLAEDNEQFF; CDR3nt: TGTGCCAGTAGTAATCGTCTAGCGGAAGACAATGAGCAGTTCTTC
v_gene: TRBV19; j_gene: TRBJ1-2; abundance: -; d_gene: -; CDR3aa: CASSMGGLYGYTF; CDR3nt: TGTGCCAGTAGTATGGGGGGACTCTATGGCTACACCTTC